The source of this T cell receptor beta chain is a study of PD-1 blockade in classical Hodgkin lymphoma. CDR1 and CDR2 (germline): MNHEY, SVGAGI. This CDR3 region has 15 residues. The V end lost 5 bases, the J end lost 1 base, and 15 bases lay between the germline ends. Time point noted: cycle 4 day 1 (C4D1), after more than five weeks of nivolumab. Exposure to brentuximab vedotin varied, and each patient had relapsed following autologous stem cell transplantation. Sequencing used immunoSEQ multiplex PCR; TCRdb keeps in-frame clones, though not all of them. This table has approximately 44,000 clones, 66% appearing once.

This clonotype was sampled from a human donor with classical Hodgkin lymphoma. The sample in question was peripheral blood mononuclear cells (PBMCs), obtained before the fourth cycle of nivolumab. The J gene is TRBJ2-7, the V gene TRBV6-5; the D is unclear. CDR3 protein: CASSPSDGSSYEQYF. The CDR3 region has the DNA TGTGCCAGCAGTCCTTCTGACGGGTCGTCCTACGAGCAGTACTTC.